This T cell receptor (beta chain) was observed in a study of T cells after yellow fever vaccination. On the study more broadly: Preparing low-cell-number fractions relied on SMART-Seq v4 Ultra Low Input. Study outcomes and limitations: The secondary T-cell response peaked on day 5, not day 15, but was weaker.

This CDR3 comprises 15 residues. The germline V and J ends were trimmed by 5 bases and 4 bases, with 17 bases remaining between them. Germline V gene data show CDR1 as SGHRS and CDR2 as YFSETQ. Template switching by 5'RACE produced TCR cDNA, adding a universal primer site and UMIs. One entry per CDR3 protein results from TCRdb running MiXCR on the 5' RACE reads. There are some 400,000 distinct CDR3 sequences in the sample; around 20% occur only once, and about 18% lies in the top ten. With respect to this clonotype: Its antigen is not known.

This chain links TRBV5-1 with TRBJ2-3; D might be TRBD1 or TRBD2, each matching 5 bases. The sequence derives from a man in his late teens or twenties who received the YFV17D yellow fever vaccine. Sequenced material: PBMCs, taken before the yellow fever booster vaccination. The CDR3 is CASSKGAGLADTQYF. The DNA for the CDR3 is TGCGCCAGCAGTAAGGGAGCAGGGTTGGCAGATACGCAGTATTTT. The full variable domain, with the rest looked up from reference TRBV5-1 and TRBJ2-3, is KAGVTQTPRYLIKTRGQQVTLSCSPISGHRSVSWYQQTPGQGLQFLFEYFSETQRNKGNFPGRFSGRQFSNSRSEMNVSTLELGDSALYLCASSKGAGLADTQYFGPGTRLTVL.